This T cell receptor beta chain was recovered during a study of monozygotic twins with cystic fibrosis. Details on this clone: Its target is unknown.

Study-wide results and caveats: Clonality was generally low (median around 0.0098), higher in the most severe patients. Co-twins had the most similar V usage for 13 of 16 pairs, J for 8.

Sequencing used immunoSEQ multiplex PCR; TCRdb keeps in-frame clones, though not all of them. The sample shows tens of thousands of clones, 70% to 90% of them seen only once. Trimming cost V 2 bases and J 4 bases, with 14 bases left between them. CDR3 length: 14 amino acids. Germline assignment: CDR1 GTSNPN and CDR2 SVGIG (reference sequence). V and J are TRBV30 and TRBJ2-5; D is perhaps TRBD1 or TRBD2 (5 bases each). The TCR was taken from a girl aged 2 to 10 with cystic fibrosis. The sample comprised blood. The DNA for the CDR3 is TGTGCCTGGAGTAACGAACAGAGGGGAGAGACCCAGTACTTC. Amino acids: CAWSNEQRGETQYF.